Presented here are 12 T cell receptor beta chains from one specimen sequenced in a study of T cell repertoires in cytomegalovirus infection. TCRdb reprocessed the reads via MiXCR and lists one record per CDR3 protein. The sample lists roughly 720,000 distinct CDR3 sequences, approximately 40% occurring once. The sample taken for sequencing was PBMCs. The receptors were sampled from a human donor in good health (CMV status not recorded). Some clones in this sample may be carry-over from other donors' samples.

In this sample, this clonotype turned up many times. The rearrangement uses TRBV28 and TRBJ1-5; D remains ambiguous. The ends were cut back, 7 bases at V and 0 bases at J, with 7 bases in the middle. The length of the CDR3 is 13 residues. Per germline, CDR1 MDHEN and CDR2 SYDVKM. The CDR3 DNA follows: TGTGCCAGCAACGCAGATAGCAATCAGCCCCAGCATTTT. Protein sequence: CASNADSNQPQHF. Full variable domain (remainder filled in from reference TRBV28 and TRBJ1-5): DVKVTQSSRYLVKRTGEKVFLECVQDMDHENMFWYRQDPGLGLRLIYFSYDVKMKEKGDIPEGYSVSREKKERFSLILESASTNQTSMYLCASNADSNQPQHFGDGTRLSIL.

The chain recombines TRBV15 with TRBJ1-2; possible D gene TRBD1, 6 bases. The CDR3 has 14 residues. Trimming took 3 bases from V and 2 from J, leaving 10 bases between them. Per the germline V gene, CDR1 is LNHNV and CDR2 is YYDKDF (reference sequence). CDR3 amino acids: CATSSLDRNYGYTF. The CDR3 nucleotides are TGTGCCACCAGCAGCCTGGACAGAAACTATGGCTACACCTTC.

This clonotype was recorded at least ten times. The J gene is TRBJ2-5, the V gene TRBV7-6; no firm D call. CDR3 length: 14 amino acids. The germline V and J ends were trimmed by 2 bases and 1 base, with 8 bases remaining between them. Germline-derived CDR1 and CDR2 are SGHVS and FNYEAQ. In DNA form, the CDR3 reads TGTGCCAGCAGCTTAAAGGGTGGCCAAGAGACCCAGTACTTC. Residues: CASSLKGGQETQYF.

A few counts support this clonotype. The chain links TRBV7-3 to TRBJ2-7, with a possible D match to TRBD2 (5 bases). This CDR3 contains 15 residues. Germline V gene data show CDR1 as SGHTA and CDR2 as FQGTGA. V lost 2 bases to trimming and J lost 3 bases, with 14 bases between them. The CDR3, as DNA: TGTGCCAGCAGCTTATCGGCGGGCCCGATCTACGAGCAGTACTTC. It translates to CASSLSAGPIYEQYF.

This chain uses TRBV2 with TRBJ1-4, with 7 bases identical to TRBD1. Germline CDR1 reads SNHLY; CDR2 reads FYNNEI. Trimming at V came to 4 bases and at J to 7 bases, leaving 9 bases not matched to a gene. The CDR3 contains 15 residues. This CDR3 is CASSGLQGTGEKLFF. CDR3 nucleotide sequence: TGTGCCAGCAGTGGCCTACAGGGGACGGGTGAAAAACTGTTTTTT.

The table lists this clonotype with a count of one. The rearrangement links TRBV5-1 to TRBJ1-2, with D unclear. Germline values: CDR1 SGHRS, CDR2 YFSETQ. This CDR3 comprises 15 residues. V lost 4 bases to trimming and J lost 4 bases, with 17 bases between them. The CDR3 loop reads CASSLLTESLYGYTF. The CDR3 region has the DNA TGCGCCAGCAGCCTACTGACGGAAAGCCTCTATGGCTACACCTTC.

The CDR3 nucleotides are TGTGCCAGCAAGTCTAGCGGGAGGCTCTACGAGCAGTACTTC. Translation: CASKSSGRLYEQYF. The chain has TRBV28 and TRBJ2-7; 11 bases are a match to TRBD2. The CDR3 has 14 residues. Germline CDR1 reads MDHEN; CDR2 reads SYDVKM. V lost 7 bases and J lost 3; bases outside the gene matches: 5.

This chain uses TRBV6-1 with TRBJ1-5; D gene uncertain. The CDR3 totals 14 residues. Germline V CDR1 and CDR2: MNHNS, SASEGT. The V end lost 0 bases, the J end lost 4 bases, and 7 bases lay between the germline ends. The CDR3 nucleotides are TGTGCCAGCAGTGAAGCGCTTTGGAATCAGCCCCAGCATTTT. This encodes CASSEALWNQPQHF.

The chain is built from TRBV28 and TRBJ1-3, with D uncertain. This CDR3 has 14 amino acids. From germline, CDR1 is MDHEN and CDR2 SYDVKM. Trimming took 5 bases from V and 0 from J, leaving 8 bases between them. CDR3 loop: CASSNGYSGNTIYF. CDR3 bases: TGTGCCAGCAGTAACGGGTACTCTGGAAACACCATATATTTT.

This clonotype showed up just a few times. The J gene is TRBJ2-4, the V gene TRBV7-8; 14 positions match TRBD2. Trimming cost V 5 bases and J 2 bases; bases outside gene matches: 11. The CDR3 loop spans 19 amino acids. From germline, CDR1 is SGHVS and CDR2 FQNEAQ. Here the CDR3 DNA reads TGTGCCAGCAGCCGCAGACTAGCGGGAGGGCCTCAATCCAAAAACATTCAGTACTTC. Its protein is CASSRRLAGGPQSKNIQYF.

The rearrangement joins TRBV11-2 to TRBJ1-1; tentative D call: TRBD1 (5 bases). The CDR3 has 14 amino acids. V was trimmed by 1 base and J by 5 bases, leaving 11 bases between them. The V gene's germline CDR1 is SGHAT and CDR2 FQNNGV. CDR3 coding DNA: TGTGCCAGCAGCTTAGTTCCAGGGAGGACTGAAGCTTTCTTT. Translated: CASSLVPGRTEAFF.

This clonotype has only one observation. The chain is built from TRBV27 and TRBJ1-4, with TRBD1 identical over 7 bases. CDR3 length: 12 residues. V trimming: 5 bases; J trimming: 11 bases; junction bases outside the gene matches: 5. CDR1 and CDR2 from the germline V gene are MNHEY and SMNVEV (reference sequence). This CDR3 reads CASSSRGRKLFF. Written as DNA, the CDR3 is TGTGCCAGCAGTAGTAGGGGGCGTAAACTGTTTTTT.